The text below deals with one TCR beta chain. Its antigen is currently not known. Per-base quality was not reported, and no clone a single base away is much larger than it. The sample is drawn from a study of blood T cells in healthy people across ages (dated by TCRdb to about 2015). Turning to the overall study: In model experiments, template switching captured roughly one uniquely barcoded TCR beta cDNA molecule for every two T cells. Age-related changes in TCR beta repertoire diversity were measured in the study by deep sequencing normalized with unique cDNA molecular identifiers. The donors were split into four age groups: young (average 16 years), middle-aged (39), aged (approximately 60) and long-lived (roughly 86). To avoid experimental bias, donors of different ages were distributed randomly across sequencing lanes. Two additional independent replicas of 1 million unique cDNA reads from the same blood draw were analyzed for two donors (one aged 18 to 30 and one aged 80 or older). The research as a whole found: Because profiling used bulk unsorted PBMCs, naive and antigen-experienced compartments could not be compared conclusively. There was a strong correlation between observed TCR beta diversity and the percentage of naive T cells measured by flow cytometry. Because the CMV infection status of the donors was unknown, age-related changes in expanded clonotypes may potentially have been confounded. As age increased, observed TCR beta diversity per million T cells dropped in a roughly linear way, and a significant reduction was already evident by age about 36. Compared with the aged group, more naive CD4+ T cells, fewer expanded clones and increased TCR diversity were shown by the long-lived group, suggesting age selection. Estimates of total diversity from one million sequenced T cells were regarded as lower bounds and underestimates.

Library creation used 5' RACE. Sequencing took place on an Illumina HiSeq 2500. A second roughly 6 to 12 cycle PCR used a sample-barcoded 5' primer and a J-beta primer mix. A template-switch 5' adaptor carrying 12 random nucleotides introduced a unique molecular identifier onto each TCR beta cDNA molecule. At least 3 million CDR3-containing paired-end reads were obtained from each sample. First-strand cDNA was synthesized from all RNA with the Mint cDNA synthesis kit, primed by a TRBC-specific oligonucleotide. Following uracil-DNA glycosylase treatment, all cDNA underwent a first 18-cycle PCR with the universal primers M1SS and BC2_uni_R. On the study's bioinformatics: For normalization, 1 million high-quality reads were randomly selected from each sample, with every read carrying a distinct molecular identifier. Instead of being binned into consensus sequences, reads that shared molecular identifiers were thrown out. MiTCR, set to a Q25 quality threshold and the strictest error-elimination algorithm, was used for CDR3 identification, clonotype clustering and error correction. A nonparametric unseen species model with Euler transformation was used to estimate a lower bound on total TCR beta diversity. The public sequencing data were trimmed at Q25 with fastp and processed into clonotypes with MiXCR by TCRdb, which kept only in-frame beta chains. Rows with one shared CDR3 protein collapse into an entry with the most common genes and DNA. The V and J calls and clone size come from TCRdb's table, not from the authors' own analysis. Present in this sample are 730,000 or so distinct CDR3 sequences, about 40% of which were seen just once. The biggest ten clones account for 20% to 25% of the sample.

Sequences SGHRS (CDR1) and YFSETQ (CDR2) are obtained from the germline V gene. Deletion took 4 bases off V and 0 bases off J, with a span of 11 bases between the germline ends. The CDR3 numbers 16 residues from cysteine through phenylalanine. Left in the record is the CDR3 DNA by itself, 48 bases read in frame from the first base. The approximately 40 donors, aged about 6 to 95 years, were systemically healthy Caucasian individuals from Russia. Approximately 9 milliliters of peripheral blood were collected from each donor into EDTA-treated Vacutainer tubes. PBMCs were isolated by Ficoll-Paque density-gradient centrifugation, with at least 7 million obtained per sample. Total RNA was extracted from PBMCs with Trizol reagent, with at least 6 micrograms obtained per sample. For every donor, an aliquot of PBMCs went through flow cytometry to measure the percentages of naive CD45RAhigh/CD27high T cells.

The sample comprised blood. This clonotype was sampled from a woman in her fifties or sixties in good health. The V and J segments used are TRBV5-1 and TRBJ2-6; tentative D gene TRBD1, with 5 bases matching. The CDR3 reads as follows: CASSDRRSSGANVLTF. The DNA reads TGCGCCAGCAGCGACAGACGGAGCTCTGGGGCCAACGTCCTGACTTTC. The CDR3 plus the reference TRBV5-1 and TRBJ2-6 genes for the other parts give the full variable domain: KAGVTQTPRYLIKTRGQQVTLSCSPISGHRSVSWYQQTPGQGLQFLFEYFSETQRNKGNFPGRFSGRQFSNSRSEMNVSTLELGDSALYLCASSDRRSSGANVLTFGAGSRLTVL.